The 10 T cell receptor beta chains below come from one sample, sequenced in a study of blood T cell repertoires in COVID-19. Only in-frame clones appear in the TCRdb table, and some are missing; sequencing was by immunoSEQ multiplex PCR. The table shows tens of thousands of clones, with about 89% occurring only once. The sample was peripheral blood. The receptors come from a man in his 70s with active COVID-19.

V is TRBV24-1 and J is TRBJ2-1, with 8 nucleotides matching TRBD2. Germline values: CDR1 KGHDR, CDR2 SFDVKD. The CDR3 is 16 residues long. Losses at the gene ends were 5 bases for V and 5 bases for J; bases not matched to a gene: 10. This CDR3 reads CATSATTAGENNEQFF. CDR3 DNA sequence: TGTGCCACCAGTGCGACTACAGCGGGAGAGAACAATGAGCAGTTCTTC.

The J gene is TRBJ1-2, the V gene TRBV5-8; 12 bases fit TRBD1. CDR3 length: 14 residues. The V segment lost 4 bases and the J segment 6 bases; nucleotides outside the gene matches: 4. CDR1 and CDR2 from the germline V gene are SGHTS and YDEGEE. CDR3 sequence reads: CASSLGQGADGYTF. In DNA form, the CDR3 reads TGTGCCAGCAGCCTGGGACAGGGGGCCGATGGCTACACCTTC.

This clone was seen just once. The chain carries TRBV6-4 and TRBJ2-3; TRBD1 aligns across 8 bases. Germline CDR1 reads MRHNA; CDR2 reads SNTAGT. V dropped 4 bases and J dropped 1; count of bases not matched to a gene: 7. The CDR3 consists of 16 residues. This CDR3 is CASSADGTGRTDTQYF. CDR3 coding DNA: TGTGCCAGCAGTGCCGACGGGACAGGCCGCACAGATACGCAGTATTTT.

The chain couples TRBV12-3 or TRBV12-4 to TRBJ1-5; D not certain. The CDR3 extends over 12 amino acids. With 1 base removed from V and 14 bases from J, the gap between germline ends came to 12 bases. The CDR3 coding sequence is TGTGCCAGCAGTTTAGAAGGCTTTGACAAGCATTTT. It yields the protein CASSLEGFDKHF.

This clone appeared once. The chain joins TRBV6-1 to TRBJ1-6; 7 nucleotides agree with TRBD1. The CDR3 sequence is 18 residues long. The ends lost 4 bases at V and 6 bases at J; junction bases unmatched: 15. Germline CDR1 is MNHNS and CDR2 is SASEGT. The CDR3 spells CASSVSDYRGSSNSPLHF. The CDR3 DNA reads as TGTGCCAGCAGTGTAAGTGACTACAGGGGTTCGAGTAATTCACCCCTCCACTTT.

CDR3 protein: CASSLASSVGTDTQYF. CDR3 nucleotides: TGTGCCAGCAGCTTGGCCAGTTCAGTTGGCACAGATACGCAGTATTTT. The chain has TRBV5-5 and TRBJ2-3; no clear D. V lost 0 bases and J lost 1, with 12 bases in between. The CDR3 length is 16 residues. Per germline, CDR1 SGHKS and CDR2 YYEKEE (reference sequence).

This chain joins TRBV4-2 and TRBJ2-5, with TRBD2 identical over 8 bases. The CDR3 runs 16 residues. Losses at the gene ends were 0 bases for V and 5 bases for J; bases not matched to a gene: 8. Looked up from germline, CDR1 is LGHNA and CDR2 is YNFKEQ. CDR3 in amino acids: CASSQDPSTGGETQYF. CDR3 sequence (DNA): TGTGCCAGCAGCCAAGACCCCTCGACGGGAGGGGAGACCCAGTACTTC.

The V and J genes are TRBV27 and TRBJ2-1; TRBD1 matches 7 bases. The CDR3 consists of 13 residues. V was clipped by 10 bases and J by 10 bases; unmatched bases: 13. Germline V gives CDR1 MNHEY, CDR2 SMNVEV (reference sequence). CDR3 loop: CATRGTGEGEQFF. As DNA, the CDR3 is TGTGCCACCAGAGGAACAGGGGAAGGGGAGCAGTTCTTC.

This chain uses TRBV2 with TRBJ2-6; 8 bases agree with TRBD2. CDR1 is SNHLY and CDR2 is FYNNEI in the germline V gene. CDR3 length equals 19 residues. The junction had 13 bases not matched to a gene; V was cut back by 6 bases and J by 0 bases. In DNA, the CDR3 is TGTGCCAGCAGCTTGCTTCTCCCAGCGGGAGTCTCTGGGGCCAACGTCCTGACTTTC. As protein: CASSLLLPAGVSGANVLTF. The variable domain in full, with the rest retrieved from reference TRBV2 and TRBJ2-6, is EPEVTQTPSHQVTQMGQEVILRCVPISNHLYFYWYRQILGQKVEFLVSFYNNEISEKSEIFDDQFSVERPDGSNFTLKIRSTKLEDSAMYFCASSLLLPAGVSGANVLTFGAGSRLTVL.

This clone showed up just once. CDR3 loop: CASSSRTSGTTGELFF. CDR3 nucleotides: TGTGCCAGCAGCTCTAGAACTAGCGGGACCACCGGGGAGCTGTTTTTT. J is TRBJ2-2 and V is TRBV11-3; 10 bases align to TRBD2. Germline CDR1 is SGHNT and CDR2 is YENEEA. The CDR3 is 16 amino acids. The V and J ends lost 4 bases and 4 bases, in that order; junction bases with no gene match: 6.